The next 12 T cell receptor beta chains were all read from a single sample in a study of shared clonotypes between healthy human individuals. TCRdb's table, derived via immunoSEQ multiplex PCR, lists solely in-frame clones and lacks some. The data contain fewer than 1 million clones, 96% of them singletons. CD45RO-negative, CCR7-selected cells formed the naive CD8 fraction, which excluded terminally differentiated effector memory CD45RA+ cells. Sequencing was performed on naive CD8+ T cells sorted from blood. These receptors all come from a man younger than 40 in good health.

The J gene is TRBJ2-1, the V gene TRBV15; possibly TRBD2 for D (5 bases). Trimming left V 5 bases short and J 9 bases short, with 11 bases between. The CDR3 loop spans 12 amino acids. The germline V gene has CDR1 LNHNV and CDR2 YYDKDF (reference sequence). The CDR3, as DNA: TGTGCCACCAGCCTGGACCGGGGTGAGCAGTTCTTC. Translated: CATSLDRGEQFF.

The rearrangement links TRBV9 to TRBJ2-7; 9 bases are shared with TRBD1. In germline, CDR1 is SGDLS, CDR2 YYNGEE. Germline trimming cut 4 bases from V and 7 bases from J; bases unmatched to any gene: 15. The CDR3 loop spans 16 amino acids. CDR3 residues: CASSPRTGALLGEQYF. CDR3 in DNA: TGTGCCAGCAGCCCACGGACAGGGGCTTTACTCGGGGAGCAGTACTTC.

CDR3 residues: CASSSGTNGGEQYF. In DNA form, the CDR3 reads TGTGCCAGCAGTTCAGGAACGAACGGGGGCGAGCAGTACTTC. V is TRBV27 and J is TRBJ2-7; D might be TRBD2 (6 bases). Germline CDR1 reads MNHEY; CDR2 reads SMNVEV (reference sequence). V was pared by 4 bases and J by 6 bases, with 16 bases between. The CDR3 extends over 14 amino acids.

The CDR3 DNA reads TGTGCCACTTCGGGCAATCAGCCCCAGCATTTT. It translates to CATSGNQPQHF. This sequence joins TRBV6-6 and TRBJ1-5; D is undetermined. The CDR3 has 11 residues. Trimming took 10 bases from V and 2 from J, leaving 6 bases between them. Germline values: CDR1 MNHNY, CDR2 SVGAGI (reference sequence).

The chain employs TRBV13 and TRBJ1-5, with D maybe TRBD1 (5 bases). The CDR3 consists of 19 residues. V lost 4 bases, J lost 6 bases, and 28 bases lay in between. Germline V lookup: CDR1 PRHDT, CDR2 FYEKMQ (reference sequence). The CDR3 protein is CASSYRGPASGWVGQPQHF. In DNA, the CDR3 is TGTGCCAGCAGCTACCGAGGTCCTGCTTCAGGGTGGGTAGGTCAGCCCCAGCATTTT. The full variable domain, with the rest looked up from reference TRBV13 and TRBJ1-5, is AAGVIQSPRHLIKEKRETATLKCYPIPRHDTVYWYQQGPGQDPQFLISFYEKMQSDKGSIPDRFSAQQFSDYHSELNMSSLELGDSALYFCASSYRGPASGWVGQPQHFGDGTRLSIL.

This chain's CDR3 is CASSVERDSSADTQYF. Written as DNA, the CDR3 is TGTGCCAGCAGCGTAGAAAGGGACAGCTCAGCAGATACGCAGTATTTT. J is TRBJ2-3 and V is TRBV9; 7 bases align to TRBD1. This CDR3 comprises 16 residues. Trimming took 0 bases from V and 4 from J; bases not matched to a gene: 8. Germline CDR1 SGDLS, CDR2 YYNGEE.

With regard to this clone: The same CDR3 also results from other DNA sequences found in this sample. The chain recombines TRBV4-1 with TRBJ1-1; tentative D call: TRBD1 (5 bases). Germline CDR1 MGHRA, CDR2 YSYEKL. The CDR3 extends over 15 amino acids. V gave up 0 bases and J gave up 0 bases, with 8 bases separating them. CDR3 in DNA: TGCGCCAGCAGCCAAGATCCGGGGCTGAACACTGAAGCTTTCTTT. Protein sequence: CASSQDPGLNTEAFF.

The table lists this clone with a count of one. The CDR3 sequence: CASSLVGGSTGELFF. CDR3 sequence (DNA): TGTGCCAGCAGCTTGGTAGGGGGCAGCACCGGGGAGCTGTTTTTT. The rearrangement uses TRBV5-8 and TRBJ2-2; 7 nucleotides match TRBD1. The germline CDR1 and CDR2 sequences are SGHTS and YDEGEE. V was pared by 0 bases and J by 4 bases, with 3 bases of the junction left unmatched. The CDR3 totals 15 residues.

The V and J genes are TRBV27 and TRBJ1-2; D is perhaps TRBD1 (5 bases). V shed 3 bases and J shed 7 bases, with 12 bases lying between them. CDR1 is MNHEY and CDR2 is SMNVEV in the germline V gene (reference sequence). The CDR3 loop spans 13 amino acids. For the CDR3, the DNA is TGTGCCAGCAGTTTCGGGGCTGTCGGTGGCTACACCTTC. Its translation is CASSFGAVGGYTF.

The V call is TRBV14, the J call TRBJ2-5; D not certain. Germline V gene lookup returns CDR1 SGHDN and CDR2 FVKESK. The CDR3 covers 15 residues. Between the trimmed V and J ends, which lost 1 base and 2 bases, there was a span of 11 bases. The CDR3 DNA reads TGTGCCAGCAGCCAAGTAACCCCCGGACAAGAGACCCAGTACTTC. It translates to CASSQVTPGQETQYF.

On this clone itself: A junction boundary mismatches the germline segment, possibly from a read error. This chain connects TRBV10-1 to TRBJ2-7; 8 bases are shared with TRBD1. Germline CDR1 WNHNN, CDR2 SYGVQD (reference sequence). The CDR3 has 11 amino acids. The CDR3 DNA is TGCGCCAGCAGTGAGTCGGGACAGGCAACCTTC. The encoded protein is CASSESGQATF.

CDR3 in amino acids: CASSHYRTGWLSTDTQYF. DNA for the CDR3: TGCGCCAGCAGCCACTACAGGACAGGGTGGCTTAGCACAGATACGCAGTATTTT. This chain uses TRBV4-3 with TRBJ2-3; 8 bases match TRBD1. This CDR3 is 18 amino acids long. V shed 3 bases and J 0 bases; nucleotides not matched to a gene: 11. The germline V gene has CDR1 LGHNA and CDR2 YSLEER.